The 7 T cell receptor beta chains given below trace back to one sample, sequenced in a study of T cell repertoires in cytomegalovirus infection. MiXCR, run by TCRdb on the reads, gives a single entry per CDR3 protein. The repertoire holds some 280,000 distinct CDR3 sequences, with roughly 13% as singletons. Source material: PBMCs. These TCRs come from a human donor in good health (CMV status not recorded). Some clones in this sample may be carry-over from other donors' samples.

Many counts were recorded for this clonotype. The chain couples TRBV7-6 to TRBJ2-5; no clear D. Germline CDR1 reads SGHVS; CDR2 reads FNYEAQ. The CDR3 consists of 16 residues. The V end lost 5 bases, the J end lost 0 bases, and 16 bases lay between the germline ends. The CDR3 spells CASSPGKGEDQETQYF. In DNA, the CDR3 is TGTGCCAGCAGCCCTGGAAAGGGTGAGGACCAAGAGACCCAGTACTTC.

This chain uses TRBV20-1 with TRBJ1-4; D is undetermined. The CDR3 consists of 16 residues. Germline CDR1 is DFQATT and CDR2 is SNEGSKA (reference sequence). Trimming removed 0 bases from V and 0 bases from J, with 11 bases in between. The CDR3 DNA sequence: TGCAGTGCTAGAGATCATCGAGGATCAACTAATGAAAAACTGTTTTTT. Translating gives CSARDHRGSTNEKLFF.

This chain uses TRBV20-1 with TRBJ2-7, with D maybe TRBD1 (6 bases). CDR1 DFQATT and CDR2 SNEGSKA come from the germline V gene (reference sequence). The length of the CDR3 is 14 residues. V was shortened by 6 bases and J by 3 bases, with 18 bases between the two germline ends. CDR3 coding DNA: TGCAGTGCAGGAAACAGGGCCGATTTCTACGAGCAGTACTTC. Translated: CSAGNRADFYEQYF.

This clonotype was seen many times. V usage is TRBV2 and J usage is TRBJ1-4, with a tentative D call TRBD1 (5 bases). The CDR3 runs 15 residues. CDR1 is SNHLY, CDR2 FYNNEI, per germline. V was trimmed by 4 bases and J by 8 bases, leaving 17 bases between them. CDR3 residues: CASSGRENGREKLFF. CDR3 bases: TGTGCCAGCAGTGGCAGGGAAAATGGACGAGAAAAACTGTTTTTT.

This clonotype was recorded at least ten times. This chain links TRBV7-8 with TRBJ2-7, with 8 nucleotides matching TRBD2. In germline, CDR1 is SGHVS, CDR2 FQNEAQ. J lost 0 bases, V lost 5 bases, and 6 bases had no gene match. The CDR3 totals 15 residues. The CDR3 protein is CASSPLAVSSYEQYF. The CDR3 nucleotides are TGTGCCAGCAGCCCACTAGCGGTGAGCTCCTACGAGCAGTACTTC. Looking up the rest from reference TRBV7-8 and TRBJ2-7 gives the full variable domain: GAGVSQSPRYKVAKRGQDVALRCDPISGHVSLFWYQQALGQGPEFLTYFQNEAQLDKSGLPSDRFFAERPEGSVSTLKIQRTQQEDSAVYLCASSPLAVSSYEQYFGPGTRLTVT.

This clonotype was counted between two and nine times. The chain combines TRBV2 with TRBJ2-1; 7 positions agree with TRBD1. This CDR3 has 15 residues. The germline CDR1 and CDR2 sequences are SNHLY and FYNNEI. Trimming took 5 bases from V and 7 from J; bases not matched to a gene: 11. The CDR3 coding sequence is TGTGCCAGCAGTTACTCGACAGGGACGCTAAATGAGCAGTTCTTC. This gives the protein CASSYSTGTLNEQFF.

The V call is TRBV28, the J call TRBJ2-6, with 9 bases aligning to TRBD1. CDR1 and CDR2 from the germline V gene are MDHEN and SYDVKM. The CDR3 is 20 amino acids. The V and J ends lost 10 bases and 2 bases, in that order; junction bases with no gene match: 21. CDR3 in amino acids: CATLGPGGTGNFPGANVLTF. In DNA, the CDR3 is TGTGCCACCCTAGGCCCGGGCGGGACAGGGAATTTTCCTGGGGCCAACGTCCTGACTTTC.